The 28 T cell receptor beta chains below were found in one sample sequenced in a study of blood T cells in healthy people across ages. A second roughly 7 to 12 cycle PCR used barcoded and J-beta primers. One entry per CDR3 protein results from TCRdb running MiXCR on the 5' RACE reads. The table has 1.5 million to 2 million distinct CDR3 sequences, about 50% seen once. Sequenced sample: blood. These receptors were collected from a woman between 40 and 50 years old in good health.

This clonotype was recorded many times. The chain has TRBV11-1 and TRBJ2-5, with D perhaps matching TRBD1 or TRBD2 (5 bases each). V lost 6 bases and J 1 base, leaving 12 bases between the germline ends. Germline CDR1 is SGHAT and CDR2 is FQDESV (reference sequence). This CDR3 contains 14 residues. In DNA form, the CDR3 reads TGTGCCAGCAGTTTATTGAGGGGCCAAGAGACCCAGTACTTC. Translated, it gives CASSLLRGQETQYF.

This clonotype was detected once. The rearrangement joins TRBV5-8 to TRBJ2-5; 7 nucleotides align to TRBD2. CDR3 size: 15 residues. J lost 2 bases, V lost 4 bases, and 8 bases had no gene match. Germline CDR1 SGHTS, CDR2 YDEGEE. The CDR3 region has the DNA TGTGCCAGCAGCATTCCGTTCGGGGGGCAAGAGACCCAGTACTTC. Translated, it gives CASSIPFGGQETQYF.

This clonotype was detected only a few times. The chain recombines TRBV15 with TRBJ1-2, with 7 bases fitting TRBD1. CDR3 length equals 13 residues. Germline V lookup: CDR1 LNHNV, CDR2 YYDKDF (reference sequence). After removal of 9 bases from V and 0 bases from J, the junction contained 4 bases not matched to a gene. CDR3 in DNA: TGTGCCACGCATCAGGGGGCTAACTATGGCTACACCTTC. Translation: CATHQGANYGYTF.

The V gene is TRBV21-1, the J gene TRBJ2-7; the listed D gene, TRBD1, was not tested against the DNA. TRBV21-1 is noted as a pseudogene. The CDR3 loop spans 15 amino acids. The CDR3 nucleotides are TGTGCCAGCAGCAAAGCGAGCAGGGTACTCTACGAGCAGTACTTC. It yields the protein CASSKASRVLYEQYF.

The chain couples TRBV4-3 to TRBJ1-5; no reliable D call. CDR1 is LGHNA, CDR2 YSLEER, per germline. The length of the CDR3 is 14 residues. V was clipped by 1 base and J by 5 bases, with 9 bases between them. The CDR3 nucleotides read TGCGCCAGCAGCCAAGTAACAGTTGATCAGCCCCAGCATTTT. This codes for CASSQVTVDQPQHF.

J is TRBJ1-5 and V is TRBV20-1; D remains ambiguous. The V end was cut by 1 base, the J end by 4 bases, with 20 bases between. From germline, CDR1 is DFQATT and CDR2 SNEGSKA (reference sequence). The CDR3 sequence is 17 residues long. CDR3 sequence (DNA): TGCAGTGCTAGAGGGATCCTACTACCTACGCCAAATCAGCCCCAGCATTTT. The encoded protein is CSARGILLPTPNQPQHF.

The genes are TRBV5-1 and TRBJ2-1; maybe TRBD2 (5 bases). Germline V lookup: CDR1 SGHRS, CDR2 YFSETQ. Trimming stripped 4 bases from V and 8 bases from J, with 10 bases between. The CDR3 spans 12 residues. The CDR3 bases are TGCGCCAGCAGCAAGGACTTGGATGAGCAGTTCTTC. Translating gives CASSKDLDEQFF.

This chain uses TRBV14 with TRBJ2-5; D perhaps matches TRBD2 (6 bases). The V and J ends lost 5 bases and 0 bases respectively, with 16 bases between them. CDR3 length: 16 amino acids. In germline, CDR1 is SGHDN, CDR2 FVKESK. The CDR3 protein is CASSEFPGLYQETQYF. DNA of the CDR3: TGTGCCAGCAGCGAATTCCCGGGACTTTACCAAGAGACCCAGTACTTC.

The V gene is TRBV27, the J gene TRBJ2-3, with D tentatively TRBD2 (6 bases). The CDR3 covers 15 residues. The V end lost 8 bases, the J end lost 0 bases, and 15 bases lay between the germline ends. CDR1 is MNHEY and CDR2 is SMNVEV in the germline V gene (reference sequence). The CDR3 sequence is CASCRDFSSTDTQYF. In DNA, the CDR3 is TGTGCCAGCTGTAGGGACTTCTCTAGCACAGATACGCAGTATTTT.

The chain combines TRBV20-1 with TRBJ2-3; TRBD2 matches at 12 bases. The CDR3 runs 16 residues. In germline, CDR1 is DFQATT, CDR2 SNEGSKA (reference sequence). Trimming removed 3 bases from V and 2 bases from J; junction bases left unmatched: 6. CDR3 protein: CSASLGTSGLTDTQYF. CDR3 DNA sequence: TGCAGTGCTAGTCTCGGGACTAGCGGGCTCACAGATACGCAGTATTTT.

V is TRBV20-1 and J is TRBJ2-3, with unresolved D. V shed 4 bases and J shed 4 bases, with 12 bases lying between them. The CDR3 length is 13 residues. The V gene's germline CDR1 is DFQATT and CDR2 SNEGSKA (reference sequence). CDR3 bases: TGCAGTGCTAAAATGGGTATCGCAGATACGCAGTATTTT. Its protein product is CSAKMGIADTQYF.

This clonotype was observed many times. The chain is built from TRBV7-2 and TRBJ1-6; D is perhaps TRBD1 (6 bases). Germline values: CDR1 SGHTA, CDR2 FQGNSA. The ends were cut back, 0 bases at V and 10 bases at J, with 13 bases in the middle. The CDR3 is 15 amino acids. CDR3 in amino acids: CASSLAGRGGSPLHF. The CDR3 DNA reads TGTGCCAGCAGCTTAGCGGGCAGGGGAGGCTCACCCCTCCACTTT.

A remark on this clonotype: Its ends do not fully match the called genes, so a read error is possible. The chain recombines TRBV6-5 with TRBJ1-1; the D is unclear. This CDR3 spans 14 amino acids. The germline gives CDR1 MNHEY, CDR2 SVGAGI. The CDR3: CASSDSTQRTEAFF. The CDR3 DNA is TGTGCCAGCAGTGACTCGACCCAGAGGACTGAAGCTTTCTTT.

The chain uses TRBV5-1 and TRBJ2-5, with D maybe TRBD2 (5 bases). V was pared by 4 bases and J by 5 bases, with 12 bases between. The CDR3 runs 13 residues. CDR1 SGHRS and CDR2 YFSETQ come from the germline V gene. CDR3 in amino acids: CASSSGRMETQYF. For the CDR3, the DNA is TGCGCCAGCAGCAGCGGCAGGATGGAGACCCAGTACTTC.

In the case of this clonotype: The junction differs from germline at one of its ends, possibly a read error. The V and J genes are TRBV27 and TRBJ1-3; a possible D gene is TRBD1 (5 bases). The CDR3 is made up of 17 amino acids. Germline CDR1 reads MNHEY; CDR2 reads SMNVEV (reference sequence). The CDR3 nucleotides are TGCGCCAGCAGTTCTACTTCTGTAGGGACGTTTTCGAACACCATATATTTT. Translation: CASSSTSVGTFSNTIYF.

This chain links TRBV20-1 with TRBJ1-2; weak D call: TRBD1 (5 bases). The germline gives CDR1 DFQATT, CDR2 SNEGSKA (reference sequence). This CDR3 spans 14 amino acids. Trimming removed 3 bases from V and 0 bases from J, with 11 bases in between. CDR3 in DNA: TGCAGTGCTAGTGGGGCAGTAGCTAACTATGGCTACACCTTC. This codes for CSASGAVANYGYTF.

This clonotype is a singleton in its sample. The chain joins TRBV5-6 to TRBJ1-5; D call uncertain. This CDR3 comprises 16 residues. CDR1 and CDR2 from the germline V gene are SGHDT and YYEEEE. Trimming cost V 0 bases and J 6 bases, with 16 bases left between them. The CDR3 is CASSLAGQAARQPQHF. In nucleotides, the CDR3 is TGTGCCAGCAGCTTGGCCGGGCAGGCCGCACGTCAGCCCCAGCATTTT. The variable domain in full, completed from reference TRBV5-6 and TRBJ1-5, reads DAGVTQSPTHLIKTRGQQVTLRCSPKSGHDTVSWYQQALGQGPQFIFQYYEEEERQRGNFPDRFSGHQFPNYSSELNVNALLLGDSALYLCASSLAGQAARQPQHFGDGTRLSIL.

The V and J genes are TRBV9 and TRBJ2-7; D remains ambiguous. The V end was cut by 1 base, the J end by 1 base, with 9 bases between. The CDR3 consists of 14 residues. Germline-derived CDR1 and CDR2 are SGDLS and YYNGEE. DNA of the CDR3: TGTGCCAGCAGCGTAATTTCGAGGTCCTACGAGCAGTACTTC. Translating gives CASSVISRSYEQYF.

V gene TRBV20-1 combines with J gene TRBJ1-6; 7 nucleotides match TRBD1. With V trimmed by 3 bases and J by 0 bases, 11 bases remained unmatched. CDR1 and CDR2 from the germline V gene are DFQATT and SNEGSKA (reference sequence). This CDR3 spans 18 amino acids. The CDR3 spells CSARGDSPRLSYNSPLHF. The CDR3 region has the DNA TGCAGTGCTAGGGGGGACAGCCCCCGTCTCTCCTATAATTCACCCCTCCACTTT.

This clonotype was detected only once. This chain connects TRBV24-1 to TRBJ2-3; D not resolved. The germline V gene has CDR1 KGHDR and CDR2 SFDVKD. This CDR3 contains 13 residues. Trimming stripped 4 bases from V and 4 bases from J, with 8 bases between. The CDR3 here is CATSEAPPDTQYF. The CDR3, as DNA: TGTGCCACCAGTGAGGCCCCTCCAGATACGCAGTATTTT.

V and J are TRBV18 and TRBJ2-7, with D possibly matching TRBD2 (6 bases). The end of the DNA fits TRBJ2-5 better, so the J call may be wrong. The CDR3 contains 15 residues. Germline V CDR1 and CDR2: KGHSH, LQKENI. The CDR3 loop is CASSPPGGWQETQYF. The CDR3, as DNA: TGTGCCAGCTCACCACCGGGGGGATGGCAAGAGACCCAGTACTTC.

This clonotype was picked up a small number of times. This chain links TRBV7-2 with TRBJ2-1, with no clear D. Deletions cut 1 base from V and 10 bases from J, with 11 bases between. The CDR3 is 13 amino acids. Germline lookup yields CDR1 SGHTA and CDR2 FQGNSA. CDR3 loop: CASSLDVRWEQFF. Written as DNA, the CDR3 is TGTGCCAGCAGCTTAGATGTGAGGTGGGAGCAGTTCTTC.

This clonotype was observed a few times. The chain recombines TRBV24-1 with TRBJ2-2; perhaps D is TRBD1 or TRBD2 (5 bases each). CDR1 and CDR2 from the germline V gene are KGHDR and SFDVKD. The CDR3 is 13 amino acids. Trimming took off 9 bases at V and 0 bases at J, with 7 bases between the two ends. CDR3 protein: CATGTSNTGELFF. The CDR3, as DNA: TGTGCCACCGGGACGTCGAACACCGGGGAGCTGTTTTTT.

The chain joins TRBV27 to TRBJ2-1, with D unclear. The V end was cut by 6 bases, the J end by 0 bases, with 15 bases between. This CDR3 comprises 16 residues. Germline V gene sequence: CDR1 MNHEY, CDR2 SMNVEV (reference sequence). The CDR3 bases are TGTGCCAGCAGCCTACTACTCTCTACCTCCTACAATGAGCAGTTCTTC. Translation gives CASSLLLSTSYNEQFF.

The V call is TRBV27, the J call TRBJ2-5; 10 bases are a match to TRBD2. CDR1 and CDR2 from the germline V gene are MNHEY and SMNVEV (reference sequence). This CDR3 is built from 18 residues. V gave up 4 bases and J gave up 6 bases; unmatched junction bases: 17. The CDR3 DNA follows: TGTGCCAGCAGTTCCGTCGTGAGCGGGGGGGCCTGGAGTCAGACCCAGTACTTC. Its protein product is CASSSVVSGGAWSQTQYF.

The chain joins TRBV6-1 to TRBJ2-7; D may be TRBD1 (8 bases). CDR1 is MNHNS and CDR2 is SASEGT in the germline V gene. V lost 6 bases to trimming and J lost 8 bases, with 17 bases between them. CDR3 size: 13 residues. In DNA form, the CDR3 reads TGTGCCAGCAGCCCCGGACAGGGAGGGCAGCAGTACTTC. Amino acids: CASSPGQGGQQYF.

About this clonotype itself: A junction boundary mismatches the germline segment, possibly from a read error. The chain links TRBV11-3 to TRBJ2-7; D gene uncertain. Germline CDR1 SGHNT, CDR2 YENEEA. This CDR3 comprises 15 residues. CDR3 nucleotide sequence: TGTGCCAGCAGCCCCCGGACGGATGGATACAATGAGCGGTACTTC. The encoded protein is CASSPRTDGYNERYF.

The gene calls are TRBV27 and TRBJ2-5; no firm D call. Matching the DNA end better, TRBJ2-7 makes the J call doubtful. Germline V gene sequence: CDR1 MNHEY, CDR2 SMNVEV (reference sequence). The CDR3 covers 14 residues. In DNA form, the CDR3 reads TGTGCCAGCAGTAAAACTAAGGTGCCCTACGAGCAGTACTTC. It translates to CASSKTKVPYEQYF.